These T cell receptor beta chains were read from a single sample in a study of untreated major depressive disorder. Only in-frame clones appear in the TCRdb table, and some are missing; sequencing was by immunoSEQ multiplex PCR. The repertoire holds around 23,000 clones, about 90% seen once, with over 0.6% in the top ten. Sequenced: CD4+ T cells from PBMCs. The receptors stem from a woman younger than 45 with major depressive disorder. The CDR3 runs from the conserved cysteine through the conserved F or W. The D gene is left open where the match is weak. A clone size is listed for some rows: how often the clone was seen (once, few, many), or a class if it is expanded.

>TRBD2|-|TRBJ2-1|TRBV27
CATSLAGGPVRSSYNEQFF
TGTGCCACCTCGTTGGCGGGGGGTCCTGTGAGGAGCTCCTACAATGAGCAGTTCTTC
>TRBD1|-|TRBJ1-2|TRBV15
CATKTSRGGYGYTF
TGTGCCACCAAGACAAGCAGGGGGGGCTATGGCTACACCTTC
>TRBD2|-|TRBJ2-6|TRBV7-9
CASTPGRLGANVLTF
TGTGCCAGCACCCCCGGGAGGCTTGGGGCCAACGTCCTGACTTTC
>-|-|TRBJ2-1|TRBV10-3
CAIGGRNEQFF
TGTGCCATCGGGGGCCGCAATGAGCAGTTCTTC
>-|-|TRBJ1-3|TRBV28
CASSLQGSRNTIYF
TGTGCCAGCAGTTTACAGGGCTCCAGAAACACCATATATTTT
>-|-|TRBJ1-2|TRBV2
CASSESLMHYTF
TGTGCCAGCAGTGAATCCCTAATGCATTACACCTTC
>-|-|TRBJ1-1|TRBV9
CASSARQNTEAFF
TGTGCCAGCAGCGCACGACAGAACACTGAAGCTTTCTTT
>TRBD1|-|TRBJ2-1|TRBV9
CASSVEGRGSYNEQFF
TGTGCCAGCAGCGTAGAGGGCAGGGGGTCCTACAATGAGCAGTTCTTC
>-|-|TRBJ1-5|TRBV6-6
CASSYSVGNQPQHF
TGTGCCAGCAGTTACTCCGTGGGGAATCAGCCCCAGCATTTT
>TRBD1|-|TRBJ2-7|TRBV6-1
CASRRQGALSEYF
TGTGCCAGCAGGCGACAGGGGGCGCTTAGCGAGTACTTC
>-|once|TRBJ2-7|TRBV6-1
CASSRDTPYEQYF
TGTGCCAGCAGCCGGGACACTCCCTACGAGCAGTACTTC
>-|-|TRBJ2-7|TRBV6-5
CASSRDADYEQYF
TGTGCCAGCAGTCGGGACGCGGACTACGAGCAGTACTTC
>TRBD1|-|TRBJ1-2|TRBV6-5
CASSRQGGSNGYTF
TGTGCCAGCAGTCGACAGGGGGGAAGTAATGGCTACACCTTC
>-|-|TRBJ1-5|TRBV19
CASRVGNQPQHF
TGTGCTAGCAGGGTTGGCAATCAGCCCCAGCATTTT
>-|-|TRBJ1-6|TRBV9
CASSAAHREWGSPLHF
TGTGCCAGCAGCGCGGCTCACAGGGAATGGGGTTCACCCCTCCACTTT
>-|-|TRBJ2-7|TRBV27
CASSDTGEQYF
TGTGCCAGCAGTGACACGGGAGAGCAGTACTTC
>-|-|TRBJ1-1|TRBV6-1
CASSWDFLNTEAFF
TGTGCCAGCAGTTGGGACTTTTTGAACACTGAAGCTTTCTTT
>TRBD1|-|TRBJ1-5|TRBV5-1
CASSLGGQLQPQHF
TGCGCCAGCAGCTTGGGGGGACAGCTTCAGCCCCAGCATTTT
>TRBD1|-|TRBJ1-2|TRBV5-1
CASSLDGTGPYGYTF
TGCGCCAGCAGCTTGGACGGGACAGGTCCCTATGGCTACACCTTC
>-|once|TRBJ2-7|TRBV28
CASSFGQSYEQYF
TGTGCCAGCAGTTTCGGACAGTCCTACGAGCAGTACTTC
>TRBD1|-|TRBJ2-5|TRBV27
CASRDRGSYQETQYF
TGTGCCTCCCGGGACAGGGGCTCGTACCAAGAGACCCAGTACTTC
>TRBD1|-|TRBJ2-3|TRBV7-9
CASSQGALDTQYF
TGTGCCAGCAGTCAGGGGGCTTTGGATACGCAGTATTTT
>TRBD2|once|TRBJ2-3|TRBV5-1
CASSYGTSGDTQYF
TGCGCCAGCAGCTACGGGACTAGCGGGGATACGCAGTATTTT
>TRBD2|-|TRBJ2-1|TRBV5-8
CASSLRLAGLFF
TGTGCCAGCAGCCTAAGACTAGCAGGTCTGTTCTTC
>TRBD2|-|TRBJ2-1|TRBV4-1
CASSHPGLVKGNEQFF
TGCGCCAGCAGCCACCCGGGACTAGTTAAGGGCAATGAGCAGTTCTTC
>-|-|TRBJ1-2|TRBV5-4
CASSPETDYYGYTF
TGTGCCAGCAGCCCGGAGACAGACTACTATGGCTACACCTTC
>-|-|TRBJ1-5|TRBV7-2
CASSLSGINQPQHF
TGTGCCAGCAGCTTATCAGGAATCAATCAGCCCCAGCATTTT
>TRBD1|-|TRBJ1-4|TRBV11-2
CASSRTGAGEKLFF
TGTGCCAGCAGCCGGACAGGGGCTGGTGAAAAACTGTTTTTT
>TRBD1|-|TRBJ2-2|TRBV19
CASTPANRGLQGELFF
TGTGCCAGTACCCCCGCGAACAGGGGGCTTCAGGGGGAGCTGTTTTTT
>-|-|TRBJ1-1|TRBV6-6
CASGSTLGIAFF
TGTGCCAGCGGAAGTACCTTGGGTATTGCTTTCTTT
>-|-|TRBJ2-3|TRBV2
CASSDLPSSTQYF
TGTGCCAGCAGTGATTTGCCCTCTTCTACGCAGTATTTT
>-|-|TRBJ2-7|TRBV4-3
CASSQEPRQRLYEQYF
TGCGCCAGCAGCCAAGAACCGCGGCAGCGGTTGTACGAGCAGTACTTC
>TRBD1|once|TRBJ2-7|TRBV9
CASSLSGQVLGEQYF
TGTGCCAGCAGCCTCTCGGGACAGGTATTGGGCGAGCAGTACTTC
>TRBD1|-|TRBJ2-1|TRBV6-1
CASRRDRAGEQFF
TGTGCCAGCAGGAGGGACAGGGCGGGTGAGCAGTTCTTC
>-|-|TRBJ2-7|TRBV29-1
CSVRRWDYEQYF
TGCAGCGTTCGACGTTGGGACTACGAGCAGTACTTC
>-|few|TRBJ1-3|TRBV6-6
CASRDDLRNTIYF
TGTGCCAGCAGAGACGATTTAAGAAACACCATATATTTT
>-|-|TRBJ2-5|TRBV5-6
CASSLVVALETQYF
TGTGCCAGCAGCTTGGTTGTTGCCTTGGAGACCCAGTACTTC
>-|-|TRBJ1-1|TRBV7-2
CASSLAQRMNTEAFF
TGTGCCAGCAGCTTAGCGCAGAGAATGAACACTGAAGCTTTCTTT
>-|-|TRBJ2-5|TRBV7-2
CASSLNGETQYF
TGTGCCAGCAGCTTAAATGGGGAGACCCAGTACTTC
>TRBD1|-|TRBJ2-7|TRBV19
CASSIADRGLYEQYF
TGTGCCAGTAGTATAGCGGACAGGGGGCTCTACGAGCAGTACTTC
>TRBD1|-|TRBJ1-4|TRBV27
CASSFTGAGEKLFF
TGTGCCAGCAGTTTCACAGGGGCCGGTGAAAAACTGTTTTTT
>-|-|TRBJ1-2|TRBV27
CASSFADRPLYGYTF
TGTGCCAGCAGTTTCGCCGACAGGCCCCTCTATGGCTACACCTTC
>-|-|TRBJ1-2|TRBV28
CASSIGGFYGYTF
TGTGCCAGCTCTATAGGGGGGTTCTATGGCTACACCTTC
>-|-|TRBJ2-1|TRBV20-1
CSASVTHEQFF
TGCAGTGCCAGTGTGACCCATGAGCAGTTCTTC